This T cell receptor beta chain was profiled in a study of low-dose radiotherapy and immunotherapy resistance in tumors. Study details: Cyclophosphamide infusions of 200 mg/m2 came every two weeks, one day before radiation-immunotherapy.

Time point specified: after trial treatment. Treatment here: LDRT plus nivolumab, ipilimumab, low-dose cyclophosphamide and aspirin (RACIN trial). The donors, trial participants, received nivolumab, ipilimumab, aspirin, low-dose cyclophosphamide and low-dose radiotherapy. Ten or more counts support this clonotype. The DNA is omitted, as the CDR3 cannot be located on it reliably, and the CDR3 follows TCRdb's listing. The germline V gene has CDR1 SGHDN and CDR2 FVKESK. Inclusive of both ends, the CDR3 amounts to 24 amino acids. Primers targeting TRAV and TRBV primed first-strand cDNA, covering alpha and beta chains. With a V-primer adapter and a constant-region primer, TCRs were amplified for about 22 PCR cycles. TCRdb analysed the reads with MiXCR anew, one entry per CDR3 protein. The data show around 84,000 distinct CDR3 sequences, around a sixth seen once.

This TCR was recovered from a male donor with prostate cancer. The starting material was PBMCs, obtained after low-dose radiotherapy plus immunotherapy. V and J are TRBV14 and TRBJ2-1; the listed D gene, TRBD2, was not tested against the DNA. The CDR3 protein is CASSQGEFISVPAAKIREGDEQFF.